This T cell receptor beta chain was observed in a study of blood T cell repertoires in COVID-19 (dated by TCRdb to 2018 to 2020). Turning to the overall study: Samples covering the acute and convalescent phases of COVID-19 were provided by collaborators in the United States, Italy and Spain. The material from the prospective study consisted of cDNA or gDNA derived from T cells, B-cell-depleted T cells, or PBMCs. Where available, HLA class I and class II types were obtained from metadata supplied by the sample provider rather than from assay-based typing. Nearly every sample came with metadata listing a de-identified subject ID, COVID-19 status, age in years and sex. The dataset comprised deeply sampled blood TCRbeta repertoires from subjects exposed to, actively infected with, or recovered from COVID-19. Samples were obtained from the ongoing ImmuneRACE study (first 160 participants) and from some 1,200 subjects provided by 6 global collaborators. The repertoires were made available in a free public database intended to serve as a resource for research on the immune response to SARS-CoV-2.

Including the terminal cysteine and phenylalanine, the CDR3 comprises 16 residues. Only the CDR3 portion is preserved as DNA: 48 bases, with reading frame beginning at the first base. Relative to germline, V is 5 bases shorter and J is 1 base shorter, with 15 bases between their ends. The germline V gene (reference sequence) specifies MNHNY as CDR1 and SVGAGI as CDR2. Study-level results and caveats: The amount of clinical and demographic metadata varied by source and participant and was provided uncurated.

One collaborating source in Seattle enrolled patients during active infection and followed them longitudinally through the course of disease. Whole blood was collected in K2EDTA tubes by collaborating institutions according to the institutions' own protocols. Collaborator samples were shipped for TCRbeta analysis as frozen whole blood, isolated PBMCs, or DNA extracted from either sample type. Comments on this clone: Its specific antigen is unknown. No base quality information exists; no much larger clone differs at one position.

TCRbeta CDR3 regions were amplified from genomic DNA using the immunoSEQ Assay, a bias-controlled multiplex PCR. As for the authors' bioinformatics: The number of nucleated cells in each sample was estimated by amplification of reference gene primers within the assay. Sequence reads were collapsed and filtered to measure the absolute abundance of every unique TCRbeta CDR3 rearrangement. For each sample, productive Simpson clonality was calculated by taking the square root of Simpson's diversity index across productive rearrangements. This immuneACCESS table, as held by TCRdb, lists in-frame sequences with V and J called but not all clones. Of the missing ones, under half trace to an unresolved V gene in checked studies; the others have no known cause. V and J calls and clone size come straight from that table; D and trimming were deduced from the DNA. The sample contains more than 300,000 clones, about nine tenths of them found a single time. About 6% of the sample is taken by the ten largest.

Sequencing was carried out using peripheral blood. This TCR was recovered from a woman in her forties or fifties with COVID-19, enrolled during active disease. The chain is made from TRBV6-6 and TRBJ1-5; the D gene is perhaps TRBD1, from 6 matching bases. The DNA sequence is as follows: TGTGCCAGCAGTAACTTACAGGGATCGAGCAATCAGCCCCAGCATTTT. This encodes CASSNLQGSSNQPQHF.